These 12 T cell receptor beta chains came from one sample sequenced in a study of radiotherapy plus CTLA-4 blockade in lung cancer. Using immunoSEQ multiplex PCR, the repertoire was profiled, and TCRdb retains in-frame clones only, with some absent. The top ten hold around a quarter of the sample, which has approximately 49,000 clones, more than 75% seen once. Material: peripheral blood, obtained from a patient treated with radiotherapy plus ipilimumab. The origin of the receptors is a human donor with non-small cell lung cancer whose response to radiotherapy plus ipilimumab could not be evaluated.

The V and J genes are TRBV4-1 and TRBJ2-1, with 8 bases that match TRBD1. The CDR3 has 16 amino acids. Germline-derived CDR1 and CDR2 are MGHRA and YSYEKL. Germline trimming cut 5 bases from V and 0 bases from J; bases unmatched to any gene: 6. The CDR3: CASSSGGAGSYNEQFF. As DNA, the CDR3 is TGCGCCAGCAGCTCAGGGGGCGCGGGCTCCTACAATGAGCAGTTCTTC.

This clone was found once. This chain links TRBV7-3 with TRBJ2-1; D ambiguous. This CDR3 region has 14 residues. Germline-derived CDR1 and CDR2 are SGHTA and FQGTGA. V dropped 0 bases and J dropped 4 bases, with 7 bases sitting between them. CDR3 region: CASSLTPGYNEQFF. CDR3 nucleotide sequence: TGTGCCAGCAGCTTAACCCCAGGATACAATGAGCAGTTCTTC.

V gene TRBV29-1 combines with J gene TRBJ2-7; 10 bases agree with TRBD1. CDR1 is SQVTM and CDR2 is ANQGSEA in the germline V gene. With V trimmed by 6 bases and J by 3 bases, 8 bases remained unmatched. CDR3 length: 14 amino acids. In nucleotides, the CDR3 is TGCAGCGTAGAAACCGGGACAGGGGACTACGAGCAGTACTTC. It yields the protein CSVETGTGDYEQYF.

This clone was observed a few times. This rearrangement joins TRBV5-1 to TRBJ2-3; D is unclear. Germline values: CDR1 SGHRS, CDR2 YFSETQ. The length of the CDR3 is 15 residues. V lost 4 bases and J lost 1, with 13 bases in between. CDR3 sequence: CASSVSGWGTDTQYF. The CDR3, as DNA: TGCGCCAGCAGCGTTTCAGGATGGGGCACAGATACGCAGTATTTT.

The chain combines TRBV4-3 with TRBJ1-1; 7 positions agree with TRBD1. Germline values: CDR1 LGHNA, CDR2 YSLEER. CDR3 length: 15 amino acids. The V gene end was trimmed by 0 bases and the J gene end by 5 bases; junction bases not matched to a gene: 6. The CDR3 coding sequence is TGCGCCAGCAGCCAAGATAGAGGGGGCTGGACTGAAGCTTTCTTT. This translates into CASSQDRGGWTEAFF.

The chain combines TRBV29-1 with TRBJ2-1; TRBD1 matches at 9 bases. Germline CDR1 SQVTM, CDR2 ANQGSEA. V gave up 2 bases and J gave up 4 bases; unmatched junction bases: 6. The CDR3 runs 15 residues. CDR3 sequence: CSVEKGTGIYNEQFF. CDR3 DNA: TGCAGCGTTGAAAAGGGGACAGGGATATACAATGAGCAGTTCTTC.

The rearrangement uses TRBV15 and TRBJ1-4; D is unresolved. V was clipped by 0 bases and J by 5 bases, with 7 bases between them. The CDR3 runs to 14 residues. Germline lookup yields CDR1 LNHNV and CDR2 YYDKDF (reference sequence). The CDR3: CATSREAQNEKLFF. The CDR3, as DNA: TGTGCCACCAGCAGAGAAGCCCAAAATGAAAAACTGTTTTTT. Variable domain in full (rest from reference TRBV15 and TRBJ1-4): DAMVIQNPRYQVTQFGKPVTLSCSQTLNHNVMYWYQQKSSQAPKLLFHYYDKDFNNEADTPDNFQSRRPNTSFCFLDIRSPGLGDTAMYLCATSREAQNEKLFFGSGTQLSVL.

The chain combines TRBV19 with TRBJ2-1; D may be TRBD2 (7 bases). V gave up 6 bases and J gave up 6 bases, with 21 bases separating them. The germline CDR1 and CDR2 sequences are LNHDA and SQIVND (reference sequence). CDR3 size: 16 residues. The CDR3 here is CASRLGGTTPSNEQFF. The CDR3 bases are TGTGCCAGTAGATTAGGGGGGACTACACCCTCCAATGAGCAGTTCTTC.

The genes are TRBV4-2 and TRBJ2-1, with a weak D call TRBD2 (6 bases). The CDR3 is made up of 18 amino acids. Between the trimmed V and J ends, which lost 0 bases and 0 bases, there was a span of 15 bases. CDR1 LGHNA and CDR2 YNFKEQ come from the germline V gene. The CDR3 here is CASSQEESIAASYNEQFF. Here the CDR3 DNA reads TGTGCCAGCAGCCAAGAAGAGAGTATAGCGGCCTCCTACAATGAGCAGTTCTTC.

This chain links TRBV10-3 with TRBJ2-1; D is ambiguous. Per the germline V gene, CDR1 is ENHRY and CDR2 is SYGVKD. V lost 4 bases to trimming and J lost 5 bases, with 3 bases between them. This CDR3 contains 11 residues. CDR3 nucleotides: TGTGCCATCAGTGGTAACAATGAGCAGTTCTTC. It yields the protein CAISGNNEQFF.

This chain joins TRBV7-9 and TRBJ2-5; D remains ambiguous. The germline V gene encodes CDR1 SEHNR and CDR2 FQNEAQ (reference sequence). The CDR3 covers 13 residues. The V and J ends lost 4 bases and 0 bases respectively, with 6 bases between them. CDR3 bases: TGTGCCAGCAGCTCCCGGGACCAAGAGACCCAGTACTTC. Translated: CASSSRDQETQYF.

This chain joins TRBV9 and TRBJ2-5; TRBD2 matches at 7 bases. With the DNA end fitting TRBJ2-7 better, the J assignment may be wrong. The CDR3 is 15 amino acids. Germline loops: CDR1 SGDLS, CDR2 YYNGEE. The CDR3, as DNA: TGTGCCAGCAGCGTAGAGGCGGGAGACGTGGACGAGCAGTACTTC. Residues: CASSVEAGDVDEQYF.